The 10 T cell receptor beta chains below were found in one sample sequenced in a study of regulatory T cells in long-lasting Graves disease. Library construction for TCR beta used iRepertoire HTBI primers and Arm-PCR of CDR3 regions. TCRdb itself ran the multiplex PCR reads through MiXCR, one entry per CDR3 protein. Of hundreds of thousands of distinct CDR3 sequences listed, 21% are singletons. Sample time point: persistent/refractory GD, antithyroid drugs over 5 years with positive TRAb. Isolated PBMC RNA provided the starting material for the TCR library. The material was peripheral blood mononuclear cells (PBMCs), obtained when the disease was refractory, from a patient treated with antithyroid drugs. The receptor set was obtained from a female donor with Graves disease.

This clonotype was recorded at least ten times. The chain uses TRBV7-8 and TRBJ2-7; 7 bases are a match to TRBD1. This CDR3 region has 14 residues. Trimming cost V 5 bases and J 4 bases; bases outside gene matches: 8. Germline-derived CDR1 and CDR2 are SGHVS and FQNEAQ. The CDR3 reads CASSTRQGPYEQYF. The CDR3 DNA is TGTGCCAGCAGCACGAGACAGGGTCCGTACGAGCAGTACTTC.

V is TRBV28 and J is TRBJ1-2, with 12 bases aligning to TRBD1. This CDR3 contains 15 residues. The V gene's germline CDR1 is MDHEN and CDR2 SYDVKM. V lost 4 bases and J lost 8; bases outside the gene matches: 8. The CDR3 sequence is CASSSLGQGARGYTF. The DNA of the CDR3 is TGTGCCAGCAGTTCGTTGGGACAGGGGGCTCGCGGCTACACCTTC.

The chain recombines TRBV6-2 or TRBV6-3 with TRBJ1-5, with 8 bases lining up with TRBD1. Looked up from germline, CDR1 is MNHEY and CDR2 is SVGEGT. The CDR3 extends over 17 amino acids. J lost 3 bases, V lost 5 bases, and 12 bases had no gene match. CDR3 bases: TGTGCCAGCAGTGACCGGACAGGGCCCGTTCCCAATCAGCCCCAGCATTTT. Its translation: CASSDRTGPVPNQPQHF.

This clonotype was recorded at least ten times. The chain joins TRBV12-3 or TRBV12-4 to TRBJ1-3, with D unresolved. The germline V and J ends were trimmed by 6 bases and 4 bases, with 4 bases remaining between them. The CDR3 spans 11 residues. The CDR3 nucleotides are TGTGCCAGCAGCCCGGGAAACACCATATATTTT. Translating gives CASSPGNTIYF.

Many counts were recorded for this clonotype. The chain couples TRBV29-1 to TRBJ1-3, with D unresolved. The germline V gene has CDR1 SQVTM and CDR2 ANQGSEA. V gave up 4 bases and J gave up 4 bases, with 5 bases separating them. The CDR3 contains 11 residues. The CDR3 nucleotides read TGCAGCGTTGTATCCGGAAACACCATATATTTT. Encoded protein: CSVVSGNTIYF.

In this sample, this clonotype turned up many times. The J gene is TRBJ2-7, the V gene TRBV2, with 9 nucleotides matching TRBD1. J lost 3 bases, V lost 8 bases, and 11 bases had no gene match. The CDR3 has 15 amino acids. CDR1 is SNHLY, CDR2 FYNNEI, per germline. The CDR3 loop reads CASQLTRDRVYEQYF. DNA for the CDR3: TGTGCCAGCCAACTAACGAGGGACAGGGTCTACGAGCAGTACTTC.

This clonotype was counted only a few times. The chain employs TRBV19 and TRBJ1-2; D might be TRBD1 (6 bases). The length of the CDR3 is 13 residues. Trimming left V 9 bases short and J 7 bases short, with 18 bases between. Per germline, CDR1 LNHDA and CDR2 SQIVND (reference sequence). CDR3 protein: CASQPTGRTGYTF. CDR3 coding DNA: TGTGCCAGCCAACCGACAGGTCGTACTGGCTACACCTTC.

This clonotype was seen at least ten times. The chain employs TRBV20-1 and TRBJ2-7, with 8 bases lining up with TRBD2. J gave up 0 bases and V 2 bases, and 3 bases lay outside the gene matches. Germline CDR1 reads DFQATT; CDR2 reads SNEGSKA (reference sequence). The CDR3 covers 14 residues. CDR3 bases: TGCAGTGCTAGACATCGGGGGGGCTCCTACGAGCAGTACTTC. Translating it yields CSARHRGGSYEQYF.

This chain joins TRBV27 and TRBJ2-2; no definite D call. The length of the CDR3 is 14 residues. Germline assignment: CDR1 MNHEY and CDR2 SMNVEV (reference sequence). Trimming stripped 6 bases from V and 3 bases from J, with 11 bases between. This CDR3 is CASRPRPHTGELFF. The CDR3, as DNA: TGTGCCAGCAGACCGCGCCCCCACACCGGGGAGCTGTTTTTT.

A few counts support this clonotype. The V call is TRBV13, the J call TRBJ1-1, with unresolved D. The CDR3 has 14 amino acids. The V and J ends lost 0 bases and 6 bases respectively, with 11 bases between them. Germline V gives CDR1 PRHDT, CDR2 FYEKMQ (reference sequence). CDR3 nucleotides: TGTGCCAGCAGCTTAGGCATACTCAACGCTGAAGCTTTCTTT. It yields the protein CASSLGILNAEAFF. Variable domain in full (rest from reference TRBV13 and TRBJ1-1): AAGVIQSPRHLIKEKRETATLKCYPIPRHDTVYWYQQGPGQDPQFLISFYEKMQSDKGSIPDRFSAQQFSDYHSELNMSSLELGDSALYFCASSLGILNAEAFFGQGTRLTVV.